Detailed here is one T cell receptor beta chain. Its antigen is still unknown. This sample stems from a study of T cell responses to AZD1222 COVID-19 vaccine. Whole-study results and caveats: Spike regions recognized by vaccine-associated CD4 TCRs spanned the protein, led by 160-218 and 743-854. The donor cohort was predominantly white British with a female majority, and clonal diversity may have been underestimated.

Analysis merged second doses at about 4 or about 12 weeks. TCRdb keeps only in-frame clones here, not all; method: immunoSEQ multiplex PCR. Of 250,000 to 300,000 clones in the sample, about 94% were seen once. Sequenced material: peripheral blood, taken 28 days after the second AZD1222 dose. The sequence derives from an adult who received the AZD1222 COVID-19 vaccine.

The CDR3 protein is CASSRSSGGRTSTDTQYF. Here the CDR3 DNA reads TGTGCCAGCAGCCGGAGTAGCGGGGGGCGAACTAGCACAGATACGCAGTATTTT. The chain carries TRBV3-1 (or the pseudogene TRBV3-2) and TRBJ2-3; 10 bases are a match to TRBD2. The V and J ends lost 4 bases and 0 bases, in that order; junction bases with no gene match: 10. Germline V lookup: CDR1 LGHDT, CDR2 YNNKEL (reference sequence). The CDR3 loop spans 18 amino acids.